This T cell receptor (beta chain) was sequenced for a study of cytomegalovirus exposure and HLA in healthy donors. Broader study findings: After further analysis at a later stage, under 20,000 TCR beta sequences were associated with HLA alleles at 0.05 false discovery rate. Earlier findings revealed that most TCR beta V segments proved productive either about 87% or about 30% of the time. Cytomegalovirus association was assigned to 170 or so TCR beta chains.

Remarks on this clone: The antigen remains unidentified.

The germline V gene has CDR1 MNHEY and CDR2 SVGAGI. V was clipped by 8 bases and J by 10 bases; unmatched bases: 17. The CDR3 covers 15 residues. The PCR was carried out with 60 Vbeta primers and 13 Jbeta primers. Data came from immunoSEQ multiplex PCR; TCRdb stores just in-frame clones and leaves some out. The repertoire holds under 200,000 clones, with 65% to 85% as singletons. Donors were ostensibly healthy at sampling, although undocumented immune exposures were probable. The sample comprised PBMCs. V is TRBV6-5 and J is TRBJ2-1; 7 nucleotides agree with TRBD1. The sequence was collected from a male donor in good health and CMV-seropositive. The CDR3 nucleotides read TGTGCCAGCTCGAGACAGGGAGCGCCGGTTTGGGAGCAGTTCTTC. This sequence encodes CASSRQGAPVWEQFF.